This T cell receptor beta chain was profiled in a study of naive and memory T cell subsets. Study-level findings and limits: TCR abundance followed a power law differing between naive and memory subsets. There was no ground truth to check naive and memory subset results. Each distinct alpha or beta sequence counts as one clonotype. Especially in CD8 cells, naive repertoires contained a few larger clonotypes, possibly CD45RA-re-expressing memory cells.

V lost 6 bases, J lost 11 bases, and 9 bases stayed unmatched. The CDR3 consists of 11 residues. From germline, CDR1 is DFQATT and CDR2 SNEGSKA (reference sequence). This clonotype was counted ten times or more. The antigen remains unidentified. Cells stained for CD3, CD4, CD8, CD45RA and CD27 were sorted into four subsets. An equimolar mix of two oligonucleotides served as the beta constant-region primer for TRBC1 and TRBC2. Nested alpha and beta constant-region primers with the SP2 primer drove four PCR rounds on ligated cDNA. A single record per CDR3 protein comes from TCRdb applying MiXCR to the UMI-ligation and nested PCR reads. The table includes roughly 97,000 distinct CDR3 sequences, 14% detected once.

The sequence was collected from a human donor in good health. The chain combines TRBV20-1 with TRBJ1-1; 7 bases are shared with TRBD1. Input material: naive CD8+ T cells from blood. This CDR3 is CSAPETGWAFF. The CDR3 DNA sequence: TGCAGTGCACCCGAGACAGGGTGGGCTTTCTTT.